This TCR beta chain was recovered during a study of blood T cell repertoires in COVID-19. On the study more broadly: The analysed material was cDNA or gDNA that came from T cells, B-cell-depleted T cells, or PBMCs.

As regards this clone: Additional DNA sequences in this sample encode the identical CDR3.

The protocol was immunoSEQ multiplex PCR, while the TCRdb copy is restricted to in-frame clones and leaves out a portion. The sample includes 160,000 or so clones, 84% of them seen just once. Germline assignment: CDR1 SGHVS and CDR2 FNYEAQ. CDR3 length equals 15 residues. The J segment lost 2 bases and the V segment lost 5 bases, leaving 8 bases of the junction unmatched. The clonotype originates from a woman aged 45-59 years with acute or convalescent COVID-19. The chain combines TRBV7-6 with TRBJ2-7; TRBD1 aligns across 8 bases. The sequenced sample consisted of peripheral blood. The DNA for the CDR3 is TGTGCCAGCAGCCTAACCGGGACAGGACCCTACGAGCAGTACTTC. Protein sequence: CASSLTGTGPYEQYF.